One sample yielded the 32 T cell receptor beta chains listed below, sequenced in a study of glioma-infiltrating T cells after dendritic cell vaccination. Measured with immunoSEQ multiplex PCR; TCRdb has only the in-frame clones, and not every one. Among more than 55,000 clones listed, 70% to 90% were seen once. The time point: after dendritic cell vaccination, including at tumor progression/relapse. The specimen was blood, collected after dendritic cell vaccination. All receptors come from a human donor with glioblastoma.

This clone was counted between two and nine times. The chain recombines TRBV7-9 with TRBJ2-1; D possibly corresponds to TRBD1 (5 bases). The length of the CDR3 is 15 residues. Trimming cost V 3 bases and J 2 bases, with 11 bases left between them. Per the germline V gene, CDR1 is SEHNR and CDR2 is FQNEAQ (reference sequence). As DNA, the CDR3 is TGTGCCAGCAGCTTCCCTCAGGGTACCTACAATGAGCAGTTCTTC. Amino acids: CASSFPQGTYNEQFF.

The gene calls are TRBV7-6 and TRBJ1-1; D possibly corresponds to TRBD1 (6 bases). The germline V gene encodes CDR1 SGHVS and CDR2 FNYEAQ. CDR3 length: 15 amino acids. The V and J ends lost 5 bases and 1 base respectively, with 14 bases between them. For the CDR3, the DNA is TGTGCCAGCAGCCCCTGGACAGCCAAGAACACTGAAGCTTTCTTT. Its translation is CASSPWTAKNTEAFF.

The V call is TRBV4-2, the J call TRBJ1-2; the D gene is possibly TRBD1 (6 bases). Germline assignment: CDR1 LGHNA and CDR2 YNFKEQ. The V end lost 0 bases, the J end lost 3 bases, and 8 bases lay between the germline ends. CDR3 size: 14 residues. CDR3 loop: CASSQETGYYGYTF. As DNA, the CDR3 is TGTGCCAGCAGCCAAGAGACAGGCTACTATGGCTACACCTTC.

CDR3: CASSLGGYEQYF. CDR3 nucleotide sequence: TGCGCCAGCAGCTTGGGAGGCTACGAGCAGTACTTC. The rearrangement links TRBV5-1 to TRBJ2-7; D ambiguous. Deletions cut 0 bases from V and 3 bases from J, with 4 bases between. Germline lookup yields CDR1 SGHRS and CDR2 YFSETQ. The CDR3 loop spans 12 amino acids.

The chain couples TRBV6-1 to TRBJ2-1, with 7 positions matching TRBD2. V gave up 5 bases and J gave up 7 bases; unmatched junction bases: 11. The CDR3 consists of 15 residues. Per germline, CDR1 MNHNS and CDR2 SASEGT. CDR3 bases: TGTGCCAGCAGTCCATGGGAGGGCAAACTTAATGAGCAGTTCTTC. Translating gives CASSPWEGKLNEQFF.

The J gene is TRBJ1-2, the V gene TRBV6-6, with 8 bases aligning to TRBD1. J gave up 5 bases and V 7 bases, and 6 bases lay outside the gene matches. CDR3 size: 13 residues. Germline V gene data show CDR1 as MNHNY and CDR2 as SVGAGI (reference sequence). In DNA, the CDR3 is TGTGCCAGCAACAGGGGGGAGTCGTATGGCTACACCTTC. It codes for CASNRGESYGYTF.

The rearrangement joins TRBV7-8 to TRBJ1-4; D gene uncertain. The germline CDR1 and CDR2 sequences are SGHVS and FQNEAQ. CDR3 length equals 12 residues. With 4 bases removed from V and 5 bases from J, the gap between germline ends came to 5 bases. The CDR3 nucleotides read TGTGCCAGCAGCTCATCAAATGAAAAACTGTTTTTT. Translated, it gives CASSSSNEKLFF.

The chain has TRBV28 and TRBJ1-1; D is possibly TRBD1 (5 bases). This CDR3 has 15 residues. V was pared by 2 bases and J by 0 bases, with 10 bases between. In germline, CDR1 is MDHEN, CDR2 SYDVKM. Here the CDR3 DNA reads TGTGCCAGCAGTTTAGGGGGGATTTTGAACACTGAAGCTTTCTTT. Its translation: CASSLGGILNTEAFF.

DNA for the CDR3: TGCGCCAGCAGTCTCAACCCAATGACAGGGAATTCACCCCTCCACTTT. Protein: CASSLNPMTGNSPLHF. The chain links TRBV5-1 to TRBJ1-6; 7 bases agree with TRBD1. CDR1 and CDR2 (germline): SGHRS, YFSETQ. The CDR3 runs to 16 residues. V lost 5 bases and J lost 7; bases outside the gene matches: 12.

The CDR3 sequence: CASSSASRVGPEQYF. In DNA, the CDR3 is TGTGCCAGCAGCTCGGCATCCCGCGTGGGGCCCGAGCAGTACTTC. This chain links TRBV11-3 with TRBJ2-7; maybe TRBD1 (5 bases). The germline V gene has CDR1 SGHNT and CDR2 YENEEA. CDR3 length: 15 amino acids. Trimming cost V 4 bases and J 6 bases, with 19 bases left between them.

The rearrangement uses TRBV13 and TRBJ2-2; 7 bases match TRBD1. This CDR3 has 15 amino acids. The germline V gene has CDR1 PRHDT and CDR2 FYEKMQ (reference sequence). The V and J ends lost 5 bases and 3 bases, in that order; junction bases with no gene match: 6. CDR3 coding DNA: TGTGCCAGCAGCCCCGACAGGGTGGACACCGGGGAGCTGTTTTTT. It specifies CASSPDRVDTGELFF.

The chain is built from TRBV6-5 and TRBJ2-1, with TRBD2 matching 7 bases. V was clipped by 5 bases and J by 7 bases; unmatched bases: 11. The CDR3 loop spans 15 amino acids. The germline gives CDR1 MNHEY, CDR2 SVGAGI. Here the CDR3 reads CASSPWEGKLNEQFF. CDR3 DNA: TGTGCCAGCAGTCCATGGGAGGGCAAACTTAATGAGCAGTTCTTC.

V and J are TRBV9 and TRBJ2-3, with D maybe TRBD2 (7 bases). The CDR3 length is 15 residues. V was pared by 2 bases and J by 6 bases, with 16 bases between. Germline V gene data show CDR1 as SGDLS and CDR2 as YYNGEE. The DNA for the CDR3 is TGTGCCAGCAGCGTCTTTGCGGGGGCAGGTGATACGCAGTATTTT. Translation: CASSVFAGAGDTQYF.

The chain employs TRBV5-4 and TRBJ1-4; D perhaps matches TRBD1 (5 bases). Germline CDR1 SGHNT, CDR2 YYREEE (reference sequence). This CDR3 is built from 17 residues. The V and J ends lost 2 bases and 0 bases respectively, with 14 bases between them. The CDR3 loop is CASSFGGGVATNEKLFF. CDR3 nucleotides: TGTGCCAGCAGCTTTGGGGGAGGAGTTGCAACTAATGAAAAACTGTTTTTT.

The V gene is TRBV7-9, the J gene TRBJ2-1; 12 positions match TRBD2. CDR3 size: 17 residues. CDR1 and CDR2 from the germline V gene are SEHNR and FQNEAQ (reference sequence). The trim removed 1 base at V and 5 bases at J, leaving 6 bases unmatched. The CDR3 sequence is CASSLELAGGINNEQFF. The DNA of the CDR3 is TGTGCCAGCAGCTTAGAGCTAGCGGGGGGGATAAACAATGAGCAGTTCTTC.

This clone was counted a single time. The chain uses TRBV13 and TRBJ2-3; D remains ambiguous. This CDR3 region has 13 residues. Deletions cut 6 bases from V and 7 bases from J, with 14 bases between. Germline CDR1 is PRHDT and CDR2 is FYEKMQ (reference sequence). CDR3 DNA sequence: TGTGCCAGCAGTCCCCGTGATGGGCATACGCAGTATTTT. Protein product: CASSPRDGHTQYF.

The J gene is TRBJ2-1, the V gene TRBV6-1; TRBD1 is a possible D gene (6 bases). From germline, CDR1 is MNHNS and CDR2 SASEGT. V was trimmed by 4 bases and J by 6 bases, leaving 10 bases between them. CDR3 length equals 13 residues. DNA of the CDR3: TGTGCCAGCAGTGCGGGACACGGCAATGAGCAGTTCTTC. It translates to CASSAGHGNEQFF.

This clone was picked up a small number of times. The CDR3 here is CAISEGVAGGTDTQYF. The CDR3 DNA sequence: TGTGCCATCAGTGAGGGAGTAGCGGGGGGAACAGATACGCAGTATTTT. J is TRBJ2-3 and V is TRBV10-3; 10 nucleotides agree with TRBD2. Germline assignment: CDR1 ENHRY and CDR2 SYGVKD. The length of the CDR3 is 16 residues. The junction had 5 bases not matched to a gene; V was cut back by 2 bases and J by 3 bases.

The rearrangement links TRBV11-3 to TRBJ2-3; no clear D. The germline gives CDR1 SGHNT, CDR2 YENEEA. The length of the CDR3 is 13 residues. Trimming removed 8 bases from V and 1 base from J, with 10 bases in between. In DNA, the CDR3 is TGTGCCAGCCTCCTCTCGGGCACAGATACGCAGTATTTT. Its protein product is CASLLSGTDTQYF.

The chain has TRBV5-4 and TRBJ2-1; TRBD2 matches 7 bases. This CDR3 has 16 residues. The germline V gene encodes CDR1 SGHNT and CDR2 YYREEE (reference sequence). With 1 base clipped from V and 3 bases from J, the junction kept 7 bases outside the gene matches. The CDR3 is CASSLYRTGGYNEQFF. DNA of the CDR3: TGTGCCAGCAGCTTGTACCGCACGGGGGGCTACAATGAGCAGTTCTTC.

In its sample, this clone was seen a few times. The CDR3 DNA follows: TGTGCCAGCAAACGGACAGGGGGCGACACTGAAGCTTTCTTT. Translating gives CASKRTGGDTEAFF. The V and J genes are TRBV6-5 and TRBJ1-1; TRBD1 agrees at 11 bases. The V gene's germline CDR1 is MNHEY and CDR2 SVGAGI. This CDR3 has 14 residues. Trimming at V came to 7 bases and at J to 3 bases, leaving 4 bases not matched to a gene.

This clone was seen just once. The chain recombines TRBV7-2 with TRBJ1-3; the match to TRBD1 covers 8 bases. V lost 1 base to trimming and J lost 4 bases; unmatched junction nucleotides: 9. This CDR3 comprises 17 residues. Germline assignment: CDR1 SGHTA and CDR2 FQGNSA. The CDR3 coding sequence is TGTGCCAGCAGCTTAGGAGGGACAGGAGTTACAGGAAACACCATATATTTT. This gives the protein CASSLGGTGVTGNTIYF.

This clone was picked up a small number of times. This chain connects TRBV19 to TRBJ1-4, with a possible D match to TRBD1 (5 bases). CDR3 size: 14 residues. Trimming cost V 3 bases and J 8 bases, with 13 bases left between them. CDR1 is LNHDA, CDR2 SQIVND, per germline (reference sequence). CDR3 in amino acids: CASSMGREAEKLFF. Written as DNA, the CDR3 is TGTGCCAGTAGTATGGGCAGGGAAGCGGAAAAACTGTTTTTT.

The rearrangement links TRBV5-1 to TRBJ2-5, with 8 bases identical to TRBD2. J was trimmed by 5 bases and V by 4 bases; bases with no gene match: 7. The CDR3 loop spans 14 amino acids. CDR1 SGHRS and CDR2 YFSETQ come from the germline V gene. In DNA form, the CDR3 reads TGCGCCAGCAGCCCCGGGACTAGTGATGAGACCCAGTACTTC. It yields the protein CASSPGTSDETQYF. Together with reference TRBV5-1 and TRBJ2-5, the CDR3 gives the full variable domain: KAGVTQTPRYLIKTRGQQVTLSCSPISGHRSVSWYQQTPGQGLQFLFEYFSETQRNKGNFPGRFSGRQFSNSRSEMNVSTLELGDSALYLCASSPGTSDETQYFGPGTRLLVL.

This chain connects TRBV19 to TRBJ2-5; the match to TRBD2 covers 13 bases. The CDR3 sequence is 15 residues long. V was clipped by 6 bases and J by 4 bases; unmatched bases: 5. Germline CDR1 is LNHDA and CDR2 is SQIVND (reference sequence). The CDR3 reads CASRVRLAGGETQYF. The DNA of the CDR3 is TGTGCCAGTAGAGTCAGACTAGCGGGGGGAGAGACCCAGTACTTC.

This chain uses TRBV27 with TRBJ1-2, with D uncertain. CDR1 and CDR2 from the germline V gene are MNHEY and SMNVEV (reference sequence). V was shortened by 2 bases and J by 0 bases, with 10 bases between the two germline ends. This CDR3 has 15 amino acids. The CDR3 nucleotides are TGTGCCAGCAGTTTAGTCGCAGGAACTAACTATGGCTACACCTTC. Its protein is CASSLVAGTNYGYTF.

The chain combines TRBV13 with TRBJ2-1; 12 nucleotides line up with TRBD2. The V gene's germline CDR1 is PRHDT and CDR2 FYEKMQ (reference sequence). This CDR3 comprises 14 residues. J was trimmed by 15 bases and V by 0 bases; bases with no gene match: 6. The CDR3 is CASSLGTSGGGTFF. CDR3 nucleotides: TGTGCCAGCAGCTTAGGGACTAGCGGGGGAGGTACGTTCTTC.

The V call is TRBV5-6, the J call TRBJ1-6; unclear D gene. Germline V lookup: CDR1 SGHDT, CDR2 YYEEEE. V was pared by 0 bases and J by 4 bases, with 5 bases between. The CDR3 is 14 residues long. The CDR3 nucleotides read TGTGCCAGCAGCTTGGGAGGGTATAATTCACCCCTCCACTTT. It yields the protein CASSLGGYNSPLHF.

V gene TRBV5-6 combines with J gene TRBJ2-7; D may be TRBD1 (5 bases). CDR3 length: 15 amino acids. V shed 6 bases and J shed 0 bases, with 16 bases lying between them. The germline V gene has CDR1 SGHDT and CDR2 YYEEEE. For the CDR3, the DNA is TGTGCCAGCACCCTACGACAGCTAAGCTCCTACGAGCAGTACTTC. Its protein is CASTLRQLSSYEQYF.

This clone was detected once. This chain connects TRBV7-2 to TRBJ2-5; 10 nucleotides match TRBD2. V lost 5 bases and J lost 5; bases outside the gene matches: 8. Per the germline V gene, CDR1 is SGHTA and CDR2 is FQGNSA. The CDR3 contains 15 residues. Here the CDR3 DNA reads TGTGCCAGCAGCGTATCTAGCGGGGGCGTCGAGACCCAGTACTTC. Amino acids: CASSVSSGGVETQYF.

This clone showed up just a few times. The chain has TRBV19 and TRBJ1-5; 7 nucleotides line up with TRBD1. This CDR3 comprises 14 residues. In germline, CDR1 is LNHDA, CDR2 SQIVND (reference sequence). Germline trimming cut 10 bases from V and 3 bases from J; bases unmatched to any gene: 9. The CDR3 here is CATEGGQINQPQHF. The CDR3 coding sequence is TGTGCCACCGAAGGGGGACAGATCAATCAGCCCCAGCATTTT.

The chain has TRBV30 and TRBJ2-7; D uncertain. The length of the CDR3 is 12 residues. V was cut by 3 bases and J by 3 bases, with 9 bases left in between. Germline assignment: CDR1 GTSNPN and CDR2 SVGIG (reference sequence). The CDR3 DNA sequence: TGTGCCTGGAGCCTTTCAGTCTACGAGCAGTACTTC. Its translation is CAWSLSVYEQYF.